These 6 T cell receptor beta chains were all obtained from the same sample, sequenced in a study of T-cell memory formation after mild COVID-19. TCRdb fed the 5' RACE reads into MiXCR, producing one record per CDR3 protein. The sample carries 180,000 or so distinct CDR3 sequences, about 9.9% recorded once. Sequencing input: PBMCs or a T cell subset sorted from them (not recorded which). The receptors here all came from a man younger than 35 who had mild COVID-19 (a few samples of this study predate the infection). Cell type and time point are not known.

This clonotype showed up just a few times. The CDR3 bases are TGTGCCAGCTCACCACCGAGTTCACGCTCTGGAAACACCATATATTTT. Protein: CASSPPSSRSGNTIYF. The V call is TRBV18, the J call TRBJ1-3; unclear D gene. Trimming removed 0 bases from V and 0 bases from J, with 9 bases in between. There are 16 residues in the CDR3. The V gene's germline CDR1 is KGHSH and CDR2 LQKENI.

This clonotype was seen a handful of times. The V gene is TRBV20-1, the J gene TRBJ1-5, with D perhaps matching TRBD1 (6 bases). CDR1 is DFQATT, CDR2 SNEGSKA, per germline (reference sequence). The CDR3 spans 13 residues. V lost 5 bases, J lost 7 bases, and 15 bases lay in between. This CDR3 is CSASQGPGQPQHF. The CDR3 bases are TGCAGTGCTTCACAGGGTCCGGGCCAGCCCCAGCATTTT.

The chain couples TRBV7-9 to TRBJ1-1, with a weak D call TRBD1 (5 bases). CDR3 length equals 14 residues. V gave up 1 base and J gave up 7 bases, with 13 bases separating them. Germline CDR1 SEHNR, CDR2 FQNEAQ (reference sequence). This chain's CDR3 is CASSLGTWQGEAFF. The CDR3 DNA reads as TGTGCCAGCAGCTTAGGGACTTGGCAGGGTGAAGCTTTCTTT.

The V gene is TRBV6-5, the J gene TRBJ1-2; TRBD1 might be the D (5 bases). Trimming removed 2 bases from V and 3 bases from J, with 7 bases in between. The germline CDR1 and CDR2 sequences are MNHEY and SVGAGI. CDR3 length equals 13 residues. This CDR3 is CASSYRGYYGYTF. The CDR3 DNA sequence: TGTGCCAGCAGTTACAGGGGCTACTATGGCTACACCTTC.

This chain links TRBV4-1 with TRBJ1-2; D possibly corresponds to TRBD1 (5 bases). The CDR3 runs 19 residues. V lost 3 bases and J lost 4, with 27 bases in between. Germline values: CDR1 MGHRA, CDR2 YSYEKL. DNA for the CDR3: TGCGCCAGCAGCCAGAAAACTGCGGGACGGTCGAATTCCTTCTATGGCTACACCTTC. It codes for CASSQKTAGRSNSFYGYTF.

This clonotype has ten or more counts. The genes are TRBV24-1 and TRBJ1-2; D is possibly TRBD1 (5 bases). CDR3 length: 13 residues. Looked up from germline, CDR1 is KGHDR and CDR2 is SFDVKD. The V end was cut by 4 bases, the J end by 4 bases, with 9 bases between. Here the CDR3 reads CATSDGTGYGYTF. In nucleotides, the CDR3 is TGTGCCACCAGTGACGGTACAGGCTATGGCTACACCTTC.